The present T cell receptor beta chain was sequenced within a study of T cell responses to AZD1222 COVID-19 vaccine. Study overall: Second-dose intervals near 4 or 12 weeks were combined. Broader study findings: Repertoire sampling was restricted to post-peak T cell response timepoints. Clonal diversity was possibly underestimated, and white British individuals and females predominated among donors. Once two AZD1222 doses were given, Spike-specific TCR breadth and depth went up.

Looked up from germline, CDR1 is LNHDA and CDR2 is SQIVND (reference sequence). The trim removed 7 bases at V and 4 bases at J, leaving 6 bases unmatched. This CDR3 is 13 amino acids long. Of note for this clone: The antigen is not known.

Measured with immunoSEQ multiplex PCR; TCRdb has only the in-frame clones, and not every one. In the table there are approximately 80,000 clones, 80% to 90% of which are singletons. V and J are TRBV19 and TRBJ2-7, with 8 bases lining up with TRBD2. The TCR comes from an adult in good health. This material consisted of peripheral blood, taken on day 0 of AZD1222 vaccination. DNA of the CDR3: TGTGCCAGTAATAGCGGGACGGGGTACGAGCAGTACTTC. Protein product: CASNSGTGYEQYF.